This T cell receptor (beta chain) was sequenced during a study of T cells in Graves' hyperthyroidism and ophthalmopathy. Looked up from germline, CDR1 is SNHLY and CDR2 is FYNNEI. Trimming shortened V by 0 bases and J by 3 bases, and 15 bases separated the two germline ends. This CDR3 comprises 18 residues. This clonotype was detected many times. These patients, aged 18 to 65, had recently diagnosed hyperthyroidism lasting under 2 months. Amplified TCR beta CDR3 regions came from RNA transcripts. A set of HTBI primers served as the primers for a first-round RT-PCR of the TCR CDR3. TCRdb passed the multiplex PCR reads through MiXCR, listing each CDR3 protein once. The table records some 700,000 distinct CDR3 sequences, roughly 17% of them present only once.

V usage is TRBV2 and J usage is TRBJ1-6, with D unclear. The sample comprised blood. The receptor was isolated from a man aged 45 to 65 with Graves' hyperthyroidism. CDR3 sequence (DNA): TGTGCCAGCAGTGAAGCGCTTTTGGCACACCGCTATAATTCACCCCTCCACTTT. As protein: CASSEALLAHRYNSPLHF.